These T cell receptor beta chains were read from a single sample in a study of shared clonotypes between healthy human individuals. TCRdb's copy holds only in-frame clones and misses some; the assay was immunoSEQ multiplex PCR. The sample yields over a million clones, about 75% seen once. Sequences were obtained from memory CD4+ T cells sorted from blood. The receptors were gathered from a man aged 18 to 29 in good health. Both conserved end residues are part of each CDR3. A D gene is named only where the DNA matches it firmly. Part of the rows lack a size; the others show once, few, many or a class for expanded clones.

cdr3_nt cdr3_aa d_call clone_size j_call v_call
TGTGCCAGCACCGAAGGGCTAGCGGGAGTCGAGCAGTACTTC CASTEGLAGVEQYF TRBD2 - TRBJ2-7 TRBV7-2
TGTGCCAGCAGTTTTGGAGGGAACTATGGCTACACCTTC CASSFGGNYGYTF - few TRBJ1-2 TRBV28
TGTGCCAGCAGCTTAGATCAACTCTTAGATACGCAGTATTTT CASSLDQLLDTQYF - - TRBJ2-3 TRBV11-2
TGTGCCAGCAGCTTGAAATACAGGGGCTTCCACAATGAGCAGTTCTTC CASSLKYRGFHNEQFF TRBD1 - TRBJ2-1 TRBV13
TGCGCCAGCAGCTTGCTAGCGGGAGTCAACAATGAGCAGTTCTTC CASSLLAGVNNEQFF TRBD2 - TRBJ2-1 TRBV5-1
TGTGCCAGTTGCGCCACGAGCTCTGGAAACACCATATATTTT CASCATSSGNTIYF - - TRBJ1-3 TRBV19
TGCGCCAGCAGCTTGGGACAGGGGGCGCTGGAGACCCAGTACTTC CASSLGQGALETQYF TRBD1 many TRBJ2-5 TRBV5-1
TGTGCCAGCAGCGGAGCGGGGGATCCCGGGGAGCTGTTTTTT CASSGAGDPGELFF TRBD2 - TRBJ2-2 TRBV2
TGTGCCTGGAGTGCCGACAGGGCCAGAAGGCCCCAGCATTTT CAWSADRARRPQHF TRBD1 - TRBJ1-5 TRBV30
TGTGCCAGCAGTTCCCGTCAGGTAGATGGCTACACCTTC CASSSRQVDGYTF - - TRBJ1-2 TRBV28
TGTGCCAGCACATTGGCTAGCGGGAGGCAAAACTACGAGCAGTACTTC CASTLASGRQNYEQYF TRBD2 - TRBJ2-7 TRBV5-6